What follows describes a single TCR beta chain. Its antigen is currently unknown. This CDR3 is built from 12 residues. Trimming pared 10 bases from V and 5 bases from J, leaving 15 bases between. CD27 and CD45RA staining defined memory subsets for TEMRA sorting. The authors carried out high-throughput sequencing of TCR beta. They applied it to CD8+ and CD4+ T cells obtained from blood. Both sorted CD8+ TEMRA cells and total CD8+ cells were sequenced. This entry is derived from a study of CD8 T cells in Susac syndrome. General study results and limits: Clonal expansion was present among Susac CD8+ cells. This expansion reached its peak in TEMRA cells and in active patients.

Reverse transcription of roughly 0.45 to 1 ug RNA was performed with random hexamers. MiXCR, run by TCRdb on the immunoSEQ multiplex PCR reads, gives a single entry per CDR3 protein. The table has 2,000 to 3,000 distinct CDR3 sequences, 70% seen once. The rearrangement uses TRBV12-3 or TRBV12-4 and TRBJ2-7; D assignment may be TRBD1 or TRBD2 (7 bases each). The receptor was derived from a human donor with Susac syndrome. Sequencing was done on a sample of CD8+ TEMRA cells from PBMCs. The subset is: FACS-sorted terminally differentiated effector memory CD8+ T cells re-expressing CD45RA (CD8+ TEMRA). The CDR3 spells CATRGGLNEQYF. CDR3 nucleotides: TGTGCCACCAGGGGGGGCCTTAACGAGCAGTACTTC.